Each of the 22 T cell receptor beta chains below was sequenced from the same sample in a study of CD8+ T cells in alopecia areata. Described treatment: oral pan-JAK inhibitor, 5-10 mg twice daily. As the sequencing template, cDNA was produced by extracting RNA and reverse transcribing it. Clones were read by immunoSEQ multiplex PCR, and TCRdb kept only the in-frame ones, dropping some. The data hold 200,000 to 250,000 clones, with approximately 57% observed a single time. Specimen: CD4+ T cells sorted from blood, collected at week 4, from a patient treated with tofacitinib. These receptor sequences come from a human donor with alopecia areata.

This clone was recorded only once. The chain joins TRBV9 to TRBJ2-7; D is perhaps TRBD1 (6 bases). Germline CDR1 reads SGDLS; CDR2 reads YYNGEE. V was cut by 3 bases and J by 2 bases, with 15 bases left in between. This CDR3 has 15 amino acids. The chain's CDR3 is CASSAHEGVTYEQYF. In DNA form, the CDR3 reads TGTGCCAGCAGCGCCCATGAGGGGGTGACCTACGAGCAGTACTTC.

This clone was observed a handful of times. The chain uses TRBV30 and TRBJ2-5; 10 positions match TRBD2. Germline values: CDR1 GTSNPN, CDR2 SVGIG (reference sequence). This CDR3 contains 16 residues. With 4 bases clipped from V and 5 bases from J, the junction kept 13 bases outside the gene matches. Written as DNA, the CDR3 is TGTGCCTGGACTGTAGGTAGTAGCGGGGGGACGGAGACCCAGTACTTC. Translated, it gives CAWTVGSSGGTETQYF.

This clone showed up just a few times. The V gene is TRBV10-3, the J gene TRBJ2-1; the match to TRBD2 covers 7 bases. Germline loops: CDR1 ENHRY, CDR2 SYGVKD. The CDR3 runs 12 residues. Trimming removed 10 bases from V and 4 bases from J; junction bases left unmatched: 4. The CDR3 nucleotides are TGTGCCAGCAGGACTAGTTACAATGAGCAGTTCTTC. Its protein is CASRTSYNEQFF.

This clone has a handful of counts. The chain has TRBV29-1 and TRBJ2-3, with no clear D. Looked up from germline, CDR1 is SQVTM and CDR2 is ANQGSEA. This CDR3 is 11 amino acids long. V lost 5 bases and J lost 2, with 5 bases in between. The CDR3 DNA reads as TGCAGCGTTACCTACACAGATACGCAGTATTTT. This translates into CSVTYTDTQYF.

This chain links TRBV5-1 with TRBJ1-1; D is possibly TRBD1 (5 bases). The V end was cut by 5 bases, the J end by 0 bases, with 11 bases between. CDR3 length equals 14 residues. CDR1 is SGHRS and CDR2 is YFSETQ in the germline V gene. CDR3 residues: CASSRTTVNTEAFF. CDR3 nucleotide sequence: TGCGCCAGCAGTAGGACGACAGTGAACACTGAAGCTTTCTTT.

This clone was counted between two and nine times. The gene calls are TRBV18 and TRBJ2-3, with TRBD2 matching over 14 bases. V shed 6 bases, J shed 0 bases, and the junction held 5 bases outside the gene matches. Looked up from germline, CDR1 is KGHSH and CDR2 is LQKENI. The CDR3 length is 17 residues. CDR3 coding DNA: TGTGCCAGCTCCGTCGGGACTAGCGGGAGTAGCACAGATACGCAGTATTTT. It encodes CASSVGTSGSSTDTQYF.

With respect to this clone: At the DNA level, this CDR3 is encoded by other sequences in the same sample as well. The chain is built from TRBV10-3 and TRBJ1-2, with TRBD1 matching 8 bases. V was pared by 0 bases and J by 5 bases, with 2 bases of the junction left unmatched. The CDR3 consists of 14 residues. Germline CDR1 ENHRY, CDR2 SYGVKD. CDR3 DNA sequence: TGTGCCATCAGTGAGTCCGACAGGGGTTATGGCTACACCTTC. This gives the protein CAISESDRGYGYTF.

This clone was found a few times. Other DNA sequences from this sample encode an identical CDR3 as well. The J gene is TRBJ2-3, the V gene TRBV29-1, with unresolved D. V lost 6 bases and J lost 2, with 9 bases in between. Per the germline V gene, CDR1 is SQVTM and CDR2 is ANQGSEA. The CDR3 has 12 residues. DNA for the CDR3: TGCAGCGTCGCCGGTCCCACAGATACGCAGTATTTT. Encoded protein: CSVAGPTDTQYF.

The V gene is TRBV2, the J gene TRBJ2-7; TRBD2 might be the D (5 bases). The V gene lost 6 bases and the J gene lost 3 bases, with 9 bases spanning the gap. CDR3 length: 12 amino acids. Germline V gene data show CDR1 as SNHLY and CDR2 as FYNNEI. The CDR3 DNA reads as TGTGCCAGCAGACGGGAAGACTACGAGCAGTACTTC. Its protein product is CASRREDYEQYF.

This sequence joins TRBV30 and TRBJ1-2; D unresolved. From germline, CDR1 is GTSNPN and CDR2 SVGIG (reference sequence). The CDR3 length is 13 residues. V lost 2 bases and J lost 6, with 13 bases in between. CDR3 region: CAWSTGKRNGYTF. CDR3 DNA sequence: TGTGCCTGGAGTACGGGGAAACGTAATGGCTACACCTTC.

This clone occurred a few times. V and J are TRBV29-1 and TRBJ2-1, with D tentatively TRBD1 (6 bases). Deletions cut 7 bases from V and 3 bases from J, with 16 bases between. The CDR3 runs 14 residues. In germline, CDR1 is SQVTM, CDR2 ANQGSEA. CDR3 DNA: TGCAGCGCTGAGGGCCGGGACAACTACAATGAGCAGTTCTTC. It encodes CSAEGRDNYNEQFF.

The genes are TRBV9 and TRBJ2-7; D not certain. The CDR3 is made up of 14 amino acids. Deletions cut 0 bases from V and 1 base from J, with 8 bases between. Germline V CDR1 and CDR2: SGDLS, YYNGEE. As DNA, the CDR3 is TGTGCCAGCAGCGTAGCTTACAATTCCTACGAGCAGTACTTC. Protein product: CASSVAYNSYEQYF.

V usage is TRBV10-3 and J usage is TRBJ1-1; no firm D call. V was cut by 0 bases and J by 1 base, with 6 bases left in between. In germline, CDR1 is ENHRY, CDR2 SYGVKD. CDR3 length equals 14 residues. The CDR3 DNA reads as TGTGCCATCAGTGAGTCGTCTGGGAACACTGAAGCTTTCTTT. It yields the protein CAISESSGNTEAFF.

The chain uses TRBV10-3 and TRBJ2-5, with 13 bases matching TRBD2. From germline, CDR1 is ENHRY and CDR2 SYGVKD. J lost 5 bases, V lost 10 bases, and 4 bases had no gene match. The length of the CDR3 is 13 residues. The CDR3 DNA reads TGTGCCACACAGGGACTAGCGGGGGAGACCCAGTACTTC. This gives the protein CATQGLAGETQYF.

The chain combines TRBV9 with TRBJ1-2; D remains unclear. Between the trimmed V and J ends, which lost 3 bases and 2 bases, there was a span of 8 bases. The CDR3 covers 13 residues. From germline, CDR1 is SGDLS and CDR2 YYNGEE. In nucleotides, the CDR3 is TGTGCCAGCAGCGAGGAGCCGAACTATGGCTACACCTTC. Encoded protein: CASSEEPNYGYTF. The whole variable domain, remainder taken from reference TRBV9 and TRBJ1-2, is DSGVTQTPKHLITATGQRVTLRCSPRSGDLSVYWYQQSLDQGLQFLIQYYNGEERAKGNILERFSAQQFPDLHSELNLSSLELGDSALYFCASSEEPNYGYTFGSGTRLTVV.

This clone has just one count. The chain links TRBV5-1 to TRBJ2-3, with unresolved D. CDR3 length: 16 residues. Germline CDR1 and CDR2: SGHRS and YFSETQ. Between the trimmed V and J ends, which lost 0 bases and 2 bases, there was a span of 13 bases. CDR3 in DNA: TGCGCCAGCAGCTTGGGTGCTAATACGGCCACAGATACGCAGTATTTT. This encodes CASSLGANTATDTQYF.

This clone appeared a few times. The chain uses TRBV19 and TRBJ2-1; D unresolved. There are 13 residues in the CDR3. CDR1 is LNHDA and CDR2 is SQIVND in the germline V gene (reference sequence). V was pared by 3 bases and J by 7 bases, with 10 bases between. DNA for the CDR3: TGTGCCAGTAGTATCCTCAGCTGGAATGAGCAGTTCTTC. Protein: CASSILSWNEQFF. Drawing the rest from reference TRBV19 and TRBJ2-1, the complete variable domain is DGGITQSPKYLFRKEGQNVTLSCEQNLNHDAMYWYRQDPGQGLRLIYYSQIVNDFQKGDIAEGYSVSREKKESFPLTVTSAQKNPTAFYLCASSILSWNEQFFGPGTRLTVL.

This clone was observed a few times. This chain connects TRBV18 to TRBJ1-6; no reliable D call. The germline V and J ends were trimmed by 3 bases and 7 bases, with 19 bases remaining between them. The CDR3 has 17 residues. Per the germline V gene, CDR1 is KGHSH and CDR2 is LQKENI. The CDR3 loop is CASSPGGVGPFNSPLHF. CDR3 sequence (DNA): TGTGCCAGCTCACCGGGCGGCGTTGGCCCTTTCAATTCACCCCTCCACTTT.

Worth noting for this clone: An end of the junction differs from the germline gene, which may be a read error. The chain combines TRBV30 with TRBJ2-3, with 7 bases identical to TRBD2. Germline lookup yields CDR1 GTSNPN and CDR2 SVGIG (reference sequence). The CDR3 sequence is 15 residues long. CDR3 bases: TGTGCCTGGAGTGTCCTGGGAGGGATCACAGGTACGCAGTATTTT. Encoded protein: CAWSVLGGITGTQYF.

In its sample, this clone was seen a few times. The V call is TRBV5-1, the J call TRBJ2-1; 12 nucleotides line up with TRBD1. The CDR3 is 15 amino acids. Germline lookup yields CDR1 SGHRS and CDR2 YFSETQ. J lost 7 bases, V lost 4 bases, and 6 bases had no gene match. The CDR3 nucleotides read TGCGCCAGCAGCCAACCGGGACAGGGGGCTAATGAGCAGTTCTTC. As protein: CASSQPGQGANEQFF.

This clone occurred a few times. The chain recombines TRBV11-2 with TRBJ2-5, with D possibly called TRBD1 or TRBD2 (7 bases each). Trimming took off 5 bases at V and 2 bases at J, with 12 bases between the two ends. Germline V gene lookup returns CDR1 SGHAT and CDR2 FQNNGV. This CDR3 comprises 14 residues. The CDR3 reads CASSQRDRQETQYF. CDR3 in DNA: TGTGCCAGCAGCCAGCGGGACAGACAAGAGACCCAGTACTTC.

This sequence joins TRBV29-1 and TRBJ2-7, with D unclear. CDR1 and CDR2 from the germline V gene are SQVTM and ANQGSEA. The CDR3 contains 11 residues. V lost 4 bases and J 6 bases, leaving 10 bases between the germline ends. CDR3 in DNA: TGCAGCGTTGTGGAAGGAGCCGAGCAGTACTTC. Its protein product is CSVVEGAEQYF.